This T cell receptor beta chain was sequenced for a study of T cells after yellow fever vaccination. Study findings and constraints: Clones that expanded after primary vaccination mostly reappeared after the booster (96% CD4, 75% to 90% CD8). The study found a weaker secondary response that peaked faster, day 5 versus 15. Clonotypes shared by both compartments, CD4 and CD8, made up a small share.

TCR cDNA was made by 5'RACE template switching, adding a universal primer site and UMIs. TCRdb independently ran MiXCR on the 5' RACE reads; one entry per CDR3 protein. The sample carries roughly 520,000 distinct CDR3 sequences, 21% recorded once. Trimming removed 5 bases from V and 12 bases from J, with 11 bases in between. From germline, CDR1 is SGHTA and CDR2 FQGNSA. The CDR3 extends over 11 amino acids. Note on this clonotype: Its antigen is unknown.

The starting material was PBMCs, obtained about 20 days after the first yellow fever vaccination. This TCR was recovered from a man younger than 30 who received the YFV17D yellow fever vaccine. The rearrangement joins TRBV7-2 to TRBJ2-1; TRBD2 is a possible D gene (5 bases). CDR3: CASSASRVQFF. CDR3 DNA: TGTGCCAGCAGCGCCTCGAGGGTGCAGTTCTTC.